The rows below give T cell receptor beta chains drawn from one sample of a study of identical twins. MiXCR, applied by TCRdb to the 5' RACE reads, yields one record per CDR3 protein. The sample holds 400,000 to 500,000 distinct CDR3 sequences, around 20% seen once. Sequencing was done on a sample of naive T cells sorted from blood. All receptors derive from a man over 45 in good health. CDR3s include the opening cysteine and the closing phenylalanine or tryptophan. Not every row has a clone size; where given, it reads once, few, many or a size class.

v_gene: TRBV7-8
j_gene: TRBJ2-1
abundance: few
CDR3aa: CASSLQGRTYNEQFF

v_gene: TRBV20-1
j_gene: TRBJ2-5
abundance: few
CDR3aa: CSARERRLAGETQYF

v_gene: TRBV20-1
j_gene: TRBJ2-1
abundance: many
CDR3aa: CSADREGLAGNEQFF

v_gene: TRBV3-1
j_gene: TRBJ1-1
abundance: NA
CDR3aa: CASSQELGLNTEAFF

v_gene: TRBV7-2
j_gene: TRBJ1-3
abundance: few
CDR3aa: CASSFEAGAGNTIYF

v_gene: TRBV6-1
j_gene: TRBJ2-2
abundance: many
CDR3aa: CASTYTPYTGELFF

v_gene: TRBV7-9
j_gene: TRBJ2-4
abundance: few
CDR3aa: CASSLVSGDIGNIQYF

v_gene: TRBV6-6
j_gene: TRBJ2-3
abundance: few
CDR3aa: CASGQGRIDTQYF

v_gene: TRBV12-3/TRBV12-4
j_gene: TRBJ2-3
abundance: few
CDR3aa: CASSLSREGRTDTQYF

v_gene: TRBV15
j_gene: TRBJ2-3
abundance: few
CDR3aa: CATSRGGLAGTDTQYF

v_gene: TRBV6-2/TRBV6-3
j_gene: TRBJ2-7
abundance: NA
CDR3aa: CASSYVIYEQYF

v_gene: TRBV20-1
j_gene: TRBJ2-4
abundance: NA
CDR3aa: CSAAMGTGGNIQYF

v_gene: TRBV18
j_gene: TRBJ1-6
abundance: few
CDR3aa: CASSLRSSGVESPLHF

v_gene: TRBV11-2
j_gene: TRBJ2-2
abundance: many
CDR3aa: CASSFKTGSGELFF

v_gene: TRBV10-2
j_gene: TRBJ1-6
abundance: few
CDR3aa: CASRHTGTDNSPLHF

v_gene: TRBV5-5
j_gene: TRBJ1-2
abundance: many
CDR3aa: CASSSDRFYGYTF

v_gene: TRBV29-1
j_gene: TRBJ1-2
abundance: NA
CDR3aa: CSVEVVRNYGYTF

v_gene: TRBV7-2
j_gene: TRBJ2-5
abundance: many
CDR3aa: CASSLMWSGETQYF

v_gene: TRBV5-1
j_gene: TRBJ1-1
abundance: many
CDR3aa: CASSLVTGTSNTEAFF

v_gene: TRBV5-1
j_gene: TRBJ1-1
abundance: few
CDR3aa: CASSLIPDLGPEAFF

v_gene: TRBV20-1
j_gene: TRBJ2-4
abundance: NA
CDR3aa: CSASEGTKNIQYF

v_gene: TRBV27
j_gene: TRBJ1-1
abundance: many
CDR3aa: CASSLAGSNTEAFF

v_gene: TRBV7-3
j_gene: TRBJ2-3
abundance: few
CDR3aa: CASSLLAGAIDTQYF

v_gene: TRBV5-5
j_gene: TRBJ1-5
abundance: many
CDR3aa: CASSLAGLGAGQPQHF

v_gene: TRBV20-1
j_gene: TRBJ2-7
abundance: NA
CDR3aa: CSAINVASYEQYF

v_gene: TRBV28
j_gene: TRBJ2-7
abundance: many
CDR3aa: CASSLRGRAVEQYF

v_gene: TRBV7-2
j_gene: TRBJ2-5
abundance: NA
CDR3aa: CASSRRQFQETQYF

v_gene: TRBV4-1
j_gene: TRBJ2-1
abundance: once
CDR3aa: CASSQATGRFDEQFF

v_gene: TRBV28
j_gene: TRBJ2-7
abundance: few
CDR3aa: CASSAHLKPGQGAYNLAEQYF

v_gene: TRBV29-1
j_gene: TRBJ2-7
abundance: many
CDR3aa: CSVWARRYEQYF

v_gene: TRBV4-1
j_gene: TRBJ1-2
abundance: many
CDR3aa: CASSHGQGDYGYTF

v_gene: TRBV19
j_gene: TRBJ2-3
abundance: few
CDR3aa: CASRDIVGLAGNTDTQYF

v_gene: TRBV7-9
j_gene: TRBJ2-7
abundance: many
CDR3aa: CASSLQGSDAYEQYF

v_gene: TRBV7-9
j_gene: TRBJ2-3
abundance: NA
CDR3aa: CASSAQQGSGTDTQYF

v_gene: TRBV18
j_gene: TRBJ2-7
abundance: many
CDR3aa: CASSTGISYYEQYF

v_gene: TRBV5-1
j_gene: TRBJ2-7
abundance: NA
CDR3aa: CASSNGQGAVYEQYF

v_gene: TRBV18
j_gene: TRBJ1-4
abundance: many
CDR3aa: CASSPRTPGQGTQLFF

v_gene: TRBV6-1
j_gene: TRBJ2-6
abundance: few
CDR3aa: CASRQPGLPSGANVLTF

v_gene: TRBV5-1
j_gene: TRBJ2-1
abundance: NA
CDR3aa: CASSKGQLNNEQFF

v_gene: TRBV12-3/TRBV12-4
j_gene: TRBJ2-2
abundance: few
CDR3aa: CASRDRDPYTGELFF

v_gene: TRBV20-1
j_gene: TRBJ2-7
abundance: NA
CDR3aa: CSARPMGSYEQYF

v_gene: TRBV2
j_gene: TRBJ2-5
abundance: once
CDR3aa: CASSRPRTGSETQYF

v_gene: TRBV9
j_gene: TRBJ2-7
abundance: few
CDR3aa: CASSVEAGGPYEQYF

v_gene: TRBV6-5
j_gene: TRBJ1-3
abundance: many
CDR3aa: CASSYSAGTERRGNTIYF

v_gene: TRBV24-1
j_gene: TRBJ2-7
abundance: NA
CDR3aa: CATSDGGYEQYF

v_gene: TRBV5-1
j_gene: TRBJ2-5
abundance: few
CDR3aa: CASSPAGHSQETQYF

v_gene: TRBV4-2
j_gene: TRBJ2-1
abundance: NA
CDR3aa: CASSQEPSGGVHEQFF

v_gene: TRBV6-2/TRBV6-3
j_gene: TRBJ1-1
abundance: many
CDR3aa: CASSLPSTGQNTEAFF

v_gene: TRBV5-1
j_gene: TRBJ1-1
abundance: few
CDR3aa: CASIMDAGGPGNEAFF

v_gene: TRBV12-3/TRBV12-4
j_gene: TRBJ1-1
abundance: few
CDR3aa: CASSIGQGALNTEAFF

v_gene: TRBV5-1
j_gene: TRBJ1-1
abundance: NA
CDR3aa: CASSEAPMNTEAFF